Listed below are T cell receptor beta chains from one sample, sequenced in a study of beta chain features in type 1 diabetes. Method: immunoSEQ multiplex PCR; TCRdb's copy keeps in-frame clones and lacks some. This sample yields 150,000 to 200,000 clones, of which about 13% are seen a single time; 0.62% belongs to the top ten. The sample comprised central memory CD4+ T cells from blood. The receptor source for this set is a woman under 30 in good health. Each CDR3 is given with its conserved first and last residue. Each record gives: V gene, D gene, clone size, J gene, CDR3 protein, CDR3 DNA. A D gene is named only where the DNA matches it firmly. Clone sizes are given selectively: once, few, many, or a class where the clone is expanded.

TRBV2	TRBD1	few	TRBJ2-2	CASRGTGYTGELFF	TGTGCCAGCAGGGGGACAGGGTACACCGGGGAGCTGTTTTTT
TRBV9	NA	few	TRBJ2-7	CASSVQQGGGEQYF	TGTGCCAGCAGCGTTCAACAGGGAGGGGGCGAGCAGTACTTC
TRBV9	NA	NA	TRBJ1-5	CASSALGLYNQPQHF	TGTGCCAGCAGCGCCTTGGGACTTTACAATCAGCCCCAGCATTTT
TRBV6-1	TRBD1	NA	TRBJ2-5	CASSGTGSLETQYF	TGTGCCAGCAGTGGGACAGGTAGCCTAGAGACCCAGTACTTC
TRBV27	TRBD2	NA	TRBJ2-7	CASSLSLAGGTYEQYF	TGTGCCAGCAGTTTAAGTCTAGCGGGAGGTACCTACGAGCAGTACTTC
TRBV30	TRBD2	NA	TRBJ2-7	CAWSPSISPSGSWNEQYF	TGTGCCTGGAGTCCATCGATCTCCCCTAGCGGGAGTTGGAACGAGCAGTACTTC
TRBV11-3	TRBD2	few	TRBJ2-1	CASSLGTSAYNEQFF	TGTGCCAGCAGCTTAGGTACTAGCGCTTACAATGAGCAGTTCTTC
TRBV18	NA	few	TRBJ2-7	CASSPQRAMSSYEQYF	TGTGCCAGCTCACCACAGCGCGCCATGAGCTCCTACGAGCAGTACTTC
TRBV21-1	NA	NA	TRBJ2-6	CASSKVRGQAYRSGANVLTF	TGTGCCAGCAGCAAAGTCCGGGGACAGGCCTATCGCTCTGGGGCCAACGTCCTGACTTTC
TRBV6-5	NA	few	TRBJ2-5	CASKTGQVETQYF	TGTGCCAGCAAGACGGGACAAGTAGAGACCCAGTACTTC
TRBV9	NA	NA	TRBJ1-1	CASSVEGRSDEAFF	TGTGCCAGCAGCGTTGAAGGCCGGAGTGACGAAGCTTTCTTT
TRBV2	NA	few	TRBJ2-5	CASSERERTQETQYF	TGTGCCAGCAGTGAACGAGAGCGGACCCAAGAGACCCAGTACTTC
TRBV5-1	NA	few	TRBJ2-5	CASSSGASRRETQYF	TGCGCCAGCAGCTCTGGGGCTAGTCGGAGAGAGACCCAGTACTTC
TRBV11-1	NA	NA	TRBJ2-5	CASSFTSGVKETQYF	TGTGCCAGCAGCTTCACCTCCGGTGTTAAAGAGACCCAGTACTTC
TRBV29-1	NA	many	TRBJ2-2	CSVEGGNTGELFF	TGCAGCGTTGAAGGCGGGAACACCGGGGAGCTGTTTTTT
TRBV4-1	TRBD1	few	TRBJ1-5	CASSQTGFGNQPQHF	TGCGCCAGCAGCCAGACAGGGTTTGGCAATCAGCCCCAGCATTTT
TRBV7-2	TRBD2	NA	TRBJ2-3	CASSPRGGTDTQYF	TGTGCCAGCAGCCCTAGGGGAGGGACAGATACGCAGTATTTT
TRBV14	TRBD1	NA	TRBJ1-1	CASSRQGGGTEAFF	TGTGCCAGCAGCCGACAGGGGGGAGGGACTGAAGCTTTCTTT
TRBV5-4	TRBD1	few	TRBJ1-2	CASTSDRIRGYTF	TGTGCCAGCACCTCGGACAGGATACGTGGCTACACCTTC
TRBV30	NA	NA	TRBJ1-1	CAWRIGAEAFF	TGTGCCTGGAGGATCGGAGCTGAAGCTTTCTTT
TRBV5-1	NA	few	TRBJ2-1	CASSLNSGEQFF	TGCGCCAGCAGCTTGAACAGTGGTGAGCAGTTCTTC
TRBV30	NA	many	TRBJ1-1	CAWKRRFNTEAFF	TGTGCCTGGAAGCGACGGTTCAACACTGAAGCTTTCTTT
TRBV7-9	TRBD2	NA	TRBJ2-3	CASTLTSGSGTDTQYF	TGTGCCAGCACCCTGACTAGCGGGAGTGGCACAGATACGCAGTATTTT
TRBV11-2	TRBD1	NA	TRBJ1-2	CASRPGQGSGYTF	TGTGCCAGCCGACCGGGACAGGGGTCCGGCTACACCTTC
TRBV7-9	NA	once	TRBJ2-7	CASSPPSGSEQYF	TGTGCCAGCAGCCCCCCCAGCGGTAGCGAGCAGTACTTC